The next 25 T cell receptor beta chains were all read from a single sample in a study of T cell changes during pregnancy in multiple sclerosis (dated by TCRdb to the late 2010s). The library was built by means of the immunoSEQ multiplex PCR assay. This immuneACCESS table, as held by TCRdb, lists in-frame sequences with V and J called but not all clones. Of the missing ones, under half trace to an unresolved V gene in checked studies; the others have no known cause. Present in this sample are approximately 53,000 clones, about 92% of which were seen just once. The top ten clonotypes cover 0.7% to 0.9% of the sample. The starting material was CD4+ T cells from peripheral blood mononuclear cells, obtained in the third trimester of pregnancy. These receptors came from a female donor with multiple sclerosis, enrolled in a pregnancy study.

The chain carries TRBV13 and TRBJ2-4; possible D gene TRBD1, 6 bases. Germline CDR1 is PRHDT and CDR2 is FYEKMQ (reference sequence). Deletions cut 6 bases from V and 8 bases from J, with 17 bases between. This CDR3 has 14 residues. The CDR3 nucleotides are TGTGCCAGCAGTTCTAGTGGGGGCTCGGACATTCAGTACTTC. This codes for CASSSSGGSDIQYF.

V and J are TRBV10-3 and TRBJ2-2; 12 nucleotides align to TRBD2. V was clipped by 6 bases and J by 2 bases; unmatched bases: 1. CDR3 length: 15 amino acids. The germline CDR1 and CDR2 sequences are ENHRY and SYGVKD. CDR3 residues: CAIRTSGGNTGELFF. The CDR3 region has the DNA TGTGCCATCAGGACTAGCGGGGGCAACACCGGGGAGCTGTTTTTT.

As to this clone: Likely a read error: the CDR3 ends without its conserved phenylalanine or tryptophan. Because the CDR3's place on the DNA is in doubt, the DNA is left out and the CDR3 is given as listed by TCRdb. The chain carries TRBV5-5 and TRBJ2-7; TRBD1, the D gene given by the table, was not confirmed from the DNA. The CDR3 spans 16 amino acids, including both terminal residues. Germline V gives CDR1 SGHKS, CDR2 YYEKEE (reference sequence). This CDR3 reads CASSLADRDRAGFGSI.

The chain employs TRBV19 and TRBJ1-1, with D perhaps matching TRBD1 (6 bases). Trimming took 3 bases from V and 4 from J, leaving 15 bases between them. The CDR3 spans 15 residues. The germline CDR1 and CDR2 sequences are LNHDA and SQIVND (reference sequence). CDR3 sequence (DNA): TGTGCCAGTAGTATGGGCACAGGGCTAGGCACTGAAGCTTTCTTT. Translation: CASSMGTGLGTEAFF.

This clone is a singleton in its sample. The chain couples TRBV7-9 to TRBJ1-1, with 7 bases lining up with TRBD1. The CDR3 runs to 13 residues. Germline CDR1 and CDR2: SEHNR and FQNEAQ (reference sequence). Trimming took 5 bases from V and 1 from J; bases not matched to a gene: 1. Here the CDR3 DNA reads TGTGCCAGCAGCGACAGGGCGAACACTGAAGCTTTCTTT. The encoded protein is CASSDRANTEAFF.

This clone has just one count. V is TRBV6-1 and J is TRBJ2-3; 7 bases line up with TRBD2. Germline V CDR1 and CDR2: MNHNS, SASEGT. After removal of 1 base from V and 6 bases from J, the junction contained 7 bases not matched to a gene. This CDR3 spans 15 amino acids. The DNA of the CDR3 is TGTGCCAGCAGTGAAGAGGGACTAAGGGGTGATACGCAGTATTTT. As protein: CASSEEGLRGDTQYF.

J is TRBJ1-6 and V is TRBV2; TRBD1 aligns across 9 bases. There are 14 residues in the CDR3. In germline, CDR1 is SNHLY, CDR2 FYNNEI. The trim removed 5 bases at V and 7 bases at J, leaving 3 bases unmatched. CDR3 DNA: TGTGCCAGCAGTCGACAGGGGGTCAATTCACCCCTCCACTTT. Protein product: CASSRQGVNSPLHF.

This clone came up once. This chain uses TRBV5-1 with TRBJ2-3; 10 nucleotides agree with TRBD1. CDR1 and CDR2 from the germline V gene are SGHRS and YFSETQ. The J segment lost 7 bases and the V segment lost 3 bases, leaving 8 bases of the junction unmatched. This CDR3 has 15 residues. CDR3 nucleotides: TGCGCCAGCAGCTCCTACCCGGGACAGGGGAATACGCAGTATTTT. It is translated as CASSSYPGQGNTQYF.

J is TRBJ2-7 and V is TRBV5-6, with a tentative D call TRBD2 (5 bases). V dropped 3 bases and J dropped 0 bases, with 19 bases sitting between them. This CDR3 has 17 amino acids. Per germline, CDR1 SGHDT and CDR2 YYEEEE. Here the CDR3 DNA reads TGTGCCAGCAGCTACCAGTCCGGGGTGCCAGACTCCTACGAGCAGTACTTC. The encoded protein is CASSYQSGVPDSYEQYF.

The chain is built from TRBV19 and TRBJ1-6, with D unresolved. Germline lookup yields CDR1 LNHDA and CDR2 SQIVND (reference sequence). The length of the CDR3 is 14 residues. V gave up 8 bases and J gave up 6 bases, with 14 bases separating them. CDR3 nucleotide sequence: TGTGCCAGTCGAACACCGCCGATTAATTCACCCCTCCACTTT. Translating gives CASRTPPINSPLHF.

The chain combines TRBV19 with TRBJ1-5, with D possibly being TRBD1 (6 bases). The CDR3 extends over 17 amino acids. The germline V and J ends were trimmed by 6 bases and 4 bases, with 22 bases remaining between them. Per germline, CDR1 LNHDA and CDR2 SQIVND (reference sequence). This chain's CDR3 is CASSNSGTPRTNQPQHF. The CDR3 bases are TGTGCCAGTAGCAACTCCGGGACACCCCGGACAAATCAGCCCCAGCATTTT.

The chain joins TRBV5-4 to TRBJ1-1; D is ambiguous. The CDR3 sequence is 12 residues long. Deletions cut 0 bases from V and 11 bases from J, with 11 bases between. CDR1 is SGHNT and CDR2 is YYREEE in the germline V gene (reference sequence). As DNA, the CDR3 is TGTGCCAGCAGCTTGGCCGGATGGCGGGCTTTCTTT. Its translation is CASSLAGWRAFF.

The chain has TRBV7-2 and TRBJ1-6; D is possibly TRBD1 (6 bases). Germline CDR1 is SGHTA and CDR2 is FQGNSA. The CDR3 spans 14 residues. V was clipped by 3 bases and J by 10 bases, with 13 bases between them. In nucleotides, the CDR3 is TGTGCCAGCAGCTTCCGAGGGGGTGGGTCACCCCTCCACTTT. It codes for CASSFRGGGSPLHF.

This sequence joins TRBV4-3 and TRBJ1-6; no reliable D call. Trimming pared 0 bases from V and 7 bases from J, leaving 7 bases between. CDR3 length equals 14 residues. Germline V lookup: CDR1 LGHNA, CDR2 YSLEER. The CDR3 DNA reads TGCGCCAGCAGCCAAGAGAGCGTGAATTCACCCCTCCACTTT. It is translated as CASSQESVNSPLHF.

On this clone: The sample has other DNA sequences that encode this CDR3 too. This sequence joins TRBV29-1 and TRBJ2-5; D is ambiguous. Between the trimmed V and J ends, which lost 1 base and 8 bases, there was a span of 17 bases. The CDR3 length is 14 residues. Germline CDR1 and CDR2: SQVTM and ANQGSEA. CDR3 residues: CSVEGAYPGETQYF. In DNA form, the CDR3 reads TGCAGCGTTGAAGGGGCATACCCAGGTGAAACCCAGTACTTC.

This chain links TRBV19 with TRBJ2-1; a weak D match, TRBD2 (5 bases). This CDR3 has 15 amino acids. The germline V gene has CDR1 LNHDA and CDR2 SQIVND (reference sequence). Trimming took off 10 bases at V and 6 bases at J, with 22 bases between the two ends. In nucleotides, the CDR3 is TGTGCCACCCGTATCGGGCTAGCAGGAGGCAATGAGCAGTTCTTC. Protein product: CATRIGLAGGNEQFF.

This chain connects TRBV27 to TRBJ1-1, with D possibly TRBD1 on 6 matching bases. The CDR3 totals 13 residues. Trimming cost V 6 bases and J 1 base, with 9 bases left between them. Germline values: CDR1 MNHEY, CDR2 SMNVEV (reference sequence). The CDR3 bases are TGTGCCAGCAGACCGACAGGGAACACTGAAGCTTTCTTT. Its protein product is CASRPTGNTEAFF.

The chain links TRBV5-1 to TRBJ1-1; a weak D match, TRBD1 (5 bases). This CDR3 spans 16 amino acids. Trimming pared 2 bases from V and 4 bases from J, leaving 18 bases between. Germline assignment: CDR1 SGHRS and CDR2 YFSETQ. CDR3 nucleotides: TGCGCCAGCAGCTTAAGGGCAACCGGGGGTCTCACTGAAGCTTTCTTT. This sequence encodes CASSLRATGGLTEAFF.

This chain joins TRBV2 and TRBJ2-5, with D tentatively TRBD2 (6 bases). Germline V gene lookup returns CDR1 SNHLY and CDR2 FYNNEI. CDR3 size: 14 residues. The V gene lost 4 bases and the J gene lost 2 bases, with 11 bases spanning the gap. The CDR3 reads CASSALRGQETQYF. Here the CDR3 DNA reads TGTGCCAGCAGTGCTTTGCGGGGACAAGAGACCCAGTACTTC.

CDR3 nucleotide sequence: TGTGCCAGCAGGCGGACCCAGGCGGGGGGGCGGAATGAGCAGTTCTTC. The encoded protein is CASRRTQAGGRNEQFF. The chain carries TRBV7-3 and TRBJ2-1, with 9 bases that match TRBD2. The CDR3 runs 16 residues. V lost 6 bases, J lost 7 bases, and 13 bases stayed unmatched. The germline V gene encodes CDR1 SGHTA and CDR2 FQGTGA.

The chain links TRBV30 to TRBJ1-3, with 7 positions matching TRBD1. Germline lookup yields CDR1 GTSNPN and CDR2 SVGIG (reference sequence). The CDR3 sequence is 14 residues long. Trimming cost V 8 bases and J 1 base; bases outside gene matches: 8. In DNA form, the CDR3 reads TGTGCCAGCGCACAGGGGTTGTCTGGAAACACCATATATTTT. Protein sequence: CASAQGLSGNTIYF.

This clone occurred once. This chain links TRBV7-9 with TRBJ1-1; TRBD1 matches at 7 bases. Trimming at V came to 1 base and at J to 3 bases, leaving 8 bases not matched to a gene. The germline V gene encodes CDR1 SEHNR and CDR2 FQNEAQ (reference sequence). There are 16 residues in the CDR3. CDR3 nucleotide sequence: TGTGCCAGCAGCTTAGGATCGGGCACAGGGGACACTGAAGCTTTCTTT. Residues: CASSLGSGTGDTEAFF.

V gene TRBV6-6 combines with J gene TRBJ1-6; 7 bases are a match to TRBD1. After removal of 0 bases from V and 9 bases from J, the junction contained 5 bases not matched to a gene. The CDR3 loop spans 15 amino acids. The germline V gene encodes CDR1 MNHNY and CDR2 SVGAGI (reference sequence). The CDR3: CASSYSQGLGSPLHF. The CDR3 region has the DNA TGTGCCAGCAGTTACTCACAGGGGCTTGGTTCACCCCTCCACTTT.

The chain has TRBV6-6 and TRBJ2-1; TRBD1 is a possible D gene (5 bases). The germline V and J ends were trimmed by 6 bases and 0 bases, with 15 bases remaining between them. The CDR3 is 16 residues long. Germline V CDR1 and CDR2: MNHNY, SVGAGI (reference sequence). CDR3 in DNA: TGTGCCAGCAGCCCCGACAGCCAGATCTCCTACAATGAGCAGTTCTTC. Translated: CASSPDSQISYNEQFF.

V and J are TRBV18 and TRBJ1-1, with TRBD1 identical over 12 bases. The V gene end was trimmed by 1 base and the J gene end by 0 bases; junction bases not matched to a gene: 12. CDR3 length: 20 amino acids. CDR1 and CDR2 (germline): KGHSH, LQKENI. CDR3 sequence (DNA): TGTGCCAGCTCACCACGTCCCGGGACAGGGGGCGGAGGGGTGAACACTGAAGCTTTCTTT. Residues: CASSPRPGTGGGGVNTEAFF.